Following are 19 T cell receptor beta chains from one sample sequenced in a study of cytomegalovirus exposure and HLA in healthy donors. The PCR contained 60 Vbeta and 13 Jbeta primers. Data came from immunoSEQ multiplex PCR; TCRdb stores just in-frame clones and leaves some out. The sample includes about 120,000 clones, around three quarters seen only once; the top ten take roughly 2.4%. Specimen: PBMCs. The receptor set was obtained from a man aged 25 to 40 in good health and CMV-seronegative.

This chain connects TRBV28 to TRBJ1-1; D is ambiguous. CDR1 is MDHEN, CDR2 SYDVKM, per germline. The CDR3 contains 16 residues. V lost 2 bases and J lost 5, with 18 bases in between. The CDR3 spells CASSLRRSTLATEAFF. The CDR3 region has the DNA TGTGCCAGCAGTTTACGCCGGTCCACACTAGCGACTGAAGCTTTCTTT.

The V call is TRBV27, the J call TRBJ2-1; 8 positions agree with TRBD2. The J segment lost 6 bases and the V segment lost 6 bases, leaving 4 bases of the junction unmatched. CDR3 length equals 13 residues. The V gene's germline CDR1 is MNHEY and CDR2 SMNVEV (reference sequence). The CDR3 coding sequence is TGTGCCAGCAGGGGGACTAGTAGCAATGAGCAGTTCTTC. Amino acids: CASRGTSSNEQFF.

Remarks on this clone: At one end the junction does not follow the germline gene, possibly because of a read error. CDR3 in amino acids: CVSSLQEEQFF. The CDR3 nucleotides are TGTGTCAGCAGCTTACAGGAAGAGCAGTTCTTC. This chain joins TRBV7-2 and TRBJ2-1; TRBD1 might be the D (5 bases). The germline V gene encodes CDR1 SGHTA and CDR2 FQGNSA. The CDR3 covers 11 residues.

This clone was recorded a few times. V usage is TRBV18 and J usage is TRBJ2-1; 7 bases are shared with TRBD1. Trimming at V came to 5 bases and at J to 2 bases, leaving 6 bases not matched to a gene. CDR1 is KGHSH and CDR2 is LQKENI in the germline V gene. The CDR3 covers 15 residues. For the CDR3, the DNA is TGTGCCAGCTCAGCCGCCGGGACAGCCTACAATGAGCAGTTCTTC. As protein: CASSAAGTAYNEQFF.

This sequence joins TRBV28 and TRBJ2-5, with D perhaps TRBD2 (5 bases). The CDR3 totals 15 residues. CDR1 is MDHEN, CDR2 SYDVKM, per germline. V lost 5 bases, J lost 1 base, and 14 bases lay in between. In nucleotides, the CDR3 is TGTGCCAGCAGTCCCGGGGTAGCGAGCCAAGAGACCCAGTACTTC. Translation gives CASSPGVASQETQYF.

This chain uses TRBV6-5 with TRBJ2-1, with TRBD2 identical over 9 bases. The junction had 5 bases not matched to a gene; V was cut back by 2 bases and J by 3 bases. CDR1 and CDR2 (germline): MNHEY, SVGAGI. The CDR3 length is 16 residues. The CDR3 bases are TGTGCCAGCAGTTACGGGGCTAGCGGGATCTACAATGAGCAGTTCTTC. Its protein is CASSYGASGIYNEQFF.

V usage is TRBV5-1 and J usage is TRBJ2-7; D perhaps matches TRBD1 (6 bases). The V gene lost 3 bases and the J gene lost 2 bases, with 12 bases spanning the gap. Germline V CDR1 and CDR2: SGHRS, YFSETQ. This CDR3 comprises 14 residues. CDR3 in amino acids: CASSSSGQAYEQYF. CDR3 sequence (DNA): TGCGCCAGCAGCTCCTCGGGACAAGCCTACGAGCAGTACTTC.

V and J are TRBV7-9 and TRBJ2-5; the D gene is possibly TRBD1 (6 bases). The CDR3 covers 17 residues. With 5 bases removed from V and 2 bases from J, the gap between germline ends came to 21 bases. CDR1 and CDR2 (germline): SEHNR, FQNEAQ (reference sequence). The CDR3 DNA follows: TGTGCCAGCAGCCCCCCCTGGACAGTAACGAAGCAAGAGACCCAGTACTTC. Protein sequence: CASSPPWTVTKQETQYF.

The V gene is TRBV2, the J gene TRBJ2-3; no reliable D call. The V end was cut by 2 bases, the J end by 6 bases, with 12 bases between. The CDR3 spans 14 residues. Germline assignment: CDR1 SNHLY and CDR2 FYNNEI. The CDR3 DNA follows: TGTGCCAGCAGTGAATCATTAGCCATCGATACGCAGTATTTT. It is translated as CASSESLAIDTQYF.

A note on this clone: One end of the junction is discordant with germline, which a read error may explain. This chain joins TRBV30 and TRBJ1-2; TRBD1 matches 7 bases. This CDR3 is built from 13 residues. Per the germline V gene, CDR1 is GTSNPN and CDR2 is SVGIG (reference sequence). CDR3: CAWSATGVYGYPF. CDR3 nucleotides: TGTGCCTGGAGTGCCACAGGGGTTTATGGCTACCCCTTC.

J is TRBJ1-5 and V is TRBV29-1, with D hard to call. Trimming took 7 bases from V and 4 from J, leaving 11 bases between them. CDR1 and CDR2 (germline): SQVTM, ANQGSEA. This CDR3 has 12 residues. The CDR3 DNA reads TGCAGCGCCGGTGAGTTTAATCAGCCCCAGCATTTT. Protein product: CSAGEFNQPQHF.

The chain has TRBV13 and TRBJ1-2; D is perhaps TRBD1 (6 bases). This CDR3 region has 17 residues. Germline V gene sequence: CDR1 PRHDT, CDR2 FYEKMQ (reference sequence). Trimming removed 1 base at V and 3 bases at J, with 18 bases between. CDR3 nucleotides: TGTGCCAGCAGCTTAGATATACAGGGTCTAAGGGACTATGGCTACACCTTC. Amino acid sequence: CASSLDIQGLRDYGYTF. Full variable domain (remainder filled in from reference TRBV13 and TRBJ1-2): AAGVIQSPRHLIKEKRETATLKCYPIPRHDTVYWYQQGPGQDPQFLISFYEKMQSDKGSIPDRFSAQQFSDYHSELNMSSLELGDSALYFCASSLDIQGLRDYGYTFGSGTRLTVV.

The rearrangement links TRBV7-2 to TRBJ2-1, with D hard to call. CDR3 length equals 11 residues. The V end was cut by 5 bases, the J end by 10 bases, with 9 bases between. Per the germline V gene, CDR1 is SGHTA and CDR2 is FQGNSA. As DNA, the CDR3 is TGTGCCAGCAGCCTAACCCCCGAGCAGTTCTTC. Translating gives CASSLTPEQFF.

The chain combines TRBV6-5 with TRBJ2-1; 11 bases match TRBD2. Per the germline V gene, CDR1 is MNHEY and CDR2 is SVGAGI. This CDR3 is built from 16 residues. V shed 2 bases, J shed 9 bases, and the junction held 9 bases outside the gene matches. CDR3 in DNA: TGTGCCAGCAGTTACCTAACTAGCGGGAGAAGAGGTGAGCAGTTCTTC. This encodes CASSYLTSGRRGEQFF.

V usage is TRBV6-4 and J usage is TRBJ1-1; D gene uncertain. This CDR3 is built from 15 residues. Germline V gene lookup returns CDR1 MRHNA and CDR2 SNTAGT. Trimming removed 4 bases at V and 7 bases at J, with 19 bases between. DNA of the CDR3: TGTGCCAGCAGTGCTGGATCTCGGGGAAGCGGTGAAGCTTTCTTT. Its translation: CASSAGSRGSGEAFF.

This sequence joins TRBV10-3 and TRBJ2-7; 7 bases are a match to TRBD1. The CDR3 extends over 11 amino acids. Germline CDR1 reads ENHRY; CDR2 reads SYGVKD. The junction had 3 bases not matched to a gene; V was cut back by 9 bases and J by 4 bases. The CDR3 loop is CAIHRGYEQYF. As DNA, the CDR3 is TGTGCCATTCACAGGGGTTACGAGCAGTACTTC.

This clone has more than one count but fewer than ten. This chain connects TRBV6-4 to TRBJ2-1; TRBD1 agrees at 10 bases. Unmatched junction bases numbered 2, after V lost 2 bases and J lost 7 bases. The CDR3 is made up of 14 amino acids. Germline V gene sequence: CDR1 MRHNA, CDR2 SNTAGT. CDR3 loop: CASSDPGQGNEQFF. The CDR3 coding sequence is TGTGCCAGCAGTGACCCGGGACAGGGGAATGAGCAGTTCTTC.

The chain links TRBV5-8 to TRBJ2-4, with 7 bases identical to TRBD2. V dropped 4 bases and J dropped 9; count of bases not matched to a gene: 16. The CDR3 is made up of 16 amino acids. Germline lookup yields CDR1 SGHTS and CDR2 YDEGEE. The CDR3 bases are TGTGCCAGCAGCCCTGGGGCTAGCGGACAAATTACCATTCAGTACTTC. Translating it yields CASSPGASGQITIQYF.

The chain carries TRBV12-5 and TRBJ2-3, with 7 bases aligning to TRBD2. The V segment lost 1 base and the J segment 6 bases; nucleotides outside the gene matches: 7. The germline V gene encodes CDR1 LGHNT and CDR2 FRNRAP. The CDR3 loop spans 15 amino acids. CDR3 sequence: CASGLGSGPVDTQYF. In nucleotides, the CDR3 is TGTGCTAGTGGTTTGGGTAGCGGGCCGGTTGATACGCAGTATTTT.